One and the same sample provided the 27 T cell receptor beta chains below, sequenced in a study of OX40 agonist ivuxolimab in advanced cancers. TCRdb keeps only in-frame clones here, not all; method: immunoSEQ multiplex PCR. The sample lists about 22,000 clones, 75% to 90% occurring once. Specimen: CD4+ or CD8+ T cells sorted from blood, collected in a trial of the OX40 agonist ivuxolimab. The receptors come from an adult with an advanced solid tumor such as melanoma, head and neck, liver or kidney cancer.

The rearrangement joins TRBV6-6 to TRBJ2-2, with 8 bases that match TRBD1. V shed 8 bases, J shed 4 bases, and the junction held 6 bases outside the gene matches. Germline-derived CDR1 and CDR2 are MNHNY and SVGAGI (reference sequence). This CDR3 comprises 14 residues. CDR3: CASRQGIGTGELFF. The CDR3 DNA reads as TGTGCCAGCCGACAGGGGATCGGCACCGGGGAGCTGTTTTTT.

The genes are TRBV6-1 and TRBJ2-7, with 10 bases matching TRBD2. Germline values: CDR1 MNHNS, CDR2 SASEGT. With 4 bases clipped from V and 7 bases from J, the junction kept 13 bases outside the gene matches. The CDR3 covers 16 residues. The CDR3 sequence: CASSGYIAGGRGEQYF. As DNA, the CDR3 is TGTGCCAGCAGTGGGTACATAGCGGGAGGCCGGGGGGAGCAGTACTTC.

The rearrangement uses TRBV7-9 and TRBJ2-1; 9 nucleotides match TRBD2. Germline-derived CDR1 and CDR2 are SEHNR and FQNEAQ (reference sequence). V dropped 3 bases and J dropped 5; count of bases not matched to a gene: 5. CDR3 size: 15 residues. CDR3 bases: TGTGCCAGCAGCTTCCTAGCGGGGAGCAACAATGAGCAGTTCTTC. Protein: CASSFLAGSNNEQFF.

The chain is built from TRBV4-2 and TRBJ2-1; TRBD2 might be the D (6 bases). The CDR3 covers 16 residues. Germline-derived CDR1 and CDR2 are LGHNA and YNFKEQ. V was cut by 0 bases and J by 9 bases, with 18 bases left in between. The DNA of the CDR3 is TGTGCCAGCAGCCAAGATAGGGACTGGAAAACGGGTGAGCAGTTCTTC. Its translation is CASSQDRDWKTGEQFF.

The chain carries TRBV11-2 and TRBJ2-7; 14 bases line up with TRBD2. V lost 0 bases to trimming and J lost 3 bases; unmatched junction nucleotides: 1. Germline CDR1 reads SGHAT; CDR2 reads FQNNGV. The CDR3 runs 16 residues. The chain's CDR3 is CASSLDGTSGSYEQYF. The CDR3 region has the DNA TGTGCCAGCAGCTTAGATGGGACTAGCGGGAGCTACGAGCAGTACTTC.

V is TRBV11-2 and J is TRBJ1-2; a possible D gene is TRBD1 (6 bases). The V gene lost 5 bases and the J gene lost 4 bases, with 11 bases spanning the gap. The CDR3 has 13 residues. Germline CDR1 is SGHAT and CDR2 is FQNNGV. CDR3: CASSRTATYGYTF. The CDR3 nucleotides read TGTGCCAGCAGCAGGACAGCAACCTATGGCTACACCTTC.

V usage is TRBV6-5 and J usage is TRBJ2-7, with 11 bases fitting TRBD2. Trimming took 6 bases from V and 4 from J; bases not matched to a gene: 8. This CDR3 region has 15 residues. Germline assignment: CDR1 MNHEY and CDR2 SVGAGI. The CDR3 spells CASRQPGLADYEQYF. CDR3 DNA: TGTGCCAGCAGACAACCGGGACTAGCGGATTACGAGCAGTACTTC.

The CDR3 loop is CASSGGTSYEQYF. As DNA, the CDR3 is TGTGCCAGCAGCGGGGGTACCTCCTACGAGCAGTACTTC. The chain uses TRBV7-6 and TRBJ2-7; tentatively, D is TRBD1 or TRBD2 (5 bases each). The CDR3 covers 13 residues. V was pared by 5 bases and J by 0 bases, with 8 bases between. Germline CDR1 reads SGHVS; CDR2 reads FNYEAQ.

The CDR3 sequence: CSAKGGERTEAFF. CDR3 nucleotides: TGCAGCGCAAAAGGGGGCGAAAGAACTGAAGCTTTCTTT. The chain carries TRBV29-1 and TRBJ1-1; 7 bases align to TRBD1. This CDR3 comprises 13 residues. Germline CDR1 and CDR2: SQVTM and ANQGSEA. V shed 7 bases and J 5 bases; nucleotides not matched to a gene: 10.

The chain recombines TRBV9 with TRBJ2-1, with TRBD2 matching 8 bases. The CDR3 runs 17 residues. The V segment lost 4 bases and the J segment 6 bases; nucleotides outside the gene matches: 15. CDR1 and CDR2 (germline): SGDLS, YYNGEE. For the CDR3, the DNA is TGTGCCAGCAGCTCCGCCCTAAAGGGCGCGGGAGGCAATGAGCAGTTCTTC. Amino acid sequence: CASSSALKGAGGNEQFF. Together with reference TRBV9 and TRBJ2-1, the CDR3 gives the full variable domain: DSGVTQTPKHLITATGQRVTLRCSPRSGDLSVYWYQQSLDQGLQFLIQYYNGEERAKGNILERFSAQQFPDLHSELNLSSLELGDSALYFCASSSALKGAGGNEQFFGPGTRLTVL.

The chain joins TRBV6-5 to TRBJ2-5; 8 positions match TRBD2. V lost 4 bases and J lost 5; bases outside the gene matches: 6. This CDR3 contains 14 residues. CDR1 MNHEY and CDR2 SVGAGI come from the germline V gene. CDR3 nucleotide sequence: TGTGCCAGCAGTTTAGAAGCGGGAGTGGAGACCCAGTACTTC. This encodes CASSLEAGVETQYF.

The CDR3 loop is CASSLSRHHEQYF. The DNA for the CDR3 is TGTGCCAGCAGTTTATCTAGGCACCACGAGCAGTACTTC. The chain is built from TRBV27 and TRBJ2-7; D not certain. V lost 0 bases, J lost 5 bases, and 8 bases lay in between. Germline V gives CDR1 MNHEY, CDR2 SMNVEV (reference sequence). The CDR3 loop spans 13 amino acids.

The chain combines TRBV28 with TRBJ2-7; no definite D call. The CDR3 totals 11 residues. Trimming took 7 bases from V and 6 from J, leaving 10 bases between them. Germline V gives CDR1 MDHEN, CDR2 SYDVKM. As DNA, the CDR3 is TGTGCCAGCACCCGTAGGGTCGAGCAGTACTTC. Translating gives CASTRRVEQYF.

The CDR3 loop reads CASRSLAGALYEQYF. The CDR3 DNA reads TGCGCCAGCAGATCTCTAGCGGGAGCTTTGTACGAGCAGTACTTC. V gene TRBV23-1 combines with J gene TRBJ2-7; 10 bases are a match to TRBD2. TRBV23-1 is labeled an ORF, and its function is uncertain. V dropped 6 bases and J dropped 4; count of bases not matched to a gene: 9. CDR3 length: 15 residues.

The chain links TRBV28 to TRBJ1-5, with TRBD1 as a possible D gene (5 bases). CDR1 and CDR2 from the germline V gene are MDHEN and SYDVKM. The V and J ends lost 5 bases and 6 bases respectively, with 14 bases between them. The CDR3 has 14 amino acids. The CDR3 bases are TGTGCCAGCAGTCCCCCCGGGGGGAGTCAGCCCCAGCATTTT. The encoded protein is CASSPPGGSQPQHF.

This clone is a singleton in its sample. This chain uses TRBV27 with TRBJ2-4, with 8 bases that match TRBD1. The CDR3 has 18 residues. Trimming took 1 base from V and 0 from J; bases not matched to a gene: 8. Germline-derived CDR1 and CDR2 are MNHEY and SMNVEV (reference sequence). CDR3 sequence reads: CASSLFGTGGLAKNIQYF. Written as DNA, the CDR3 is TGTGCCAGCAGTTTATTTGGGACAGGAGGCCTAGCCAAAAACATTCAGTACTTC.

CDR3 sequence: CASSYYDREVGYTF. CDR3 in DNA: TGTGCCAGCAGCTATTACGACAGGGAGGTTGGCTACACCTTC. The chain is built from TRBV7-9 and TRBJ1-2; 7 bases map to TRBD1. V was clipped by 4 bases and J by 7 bases; unmatched bases: 9. Per germline, CDR1 SEHNR and CDR2 FQNEAQ (reference sequence). The CDR3 extends over 14 amino acids.

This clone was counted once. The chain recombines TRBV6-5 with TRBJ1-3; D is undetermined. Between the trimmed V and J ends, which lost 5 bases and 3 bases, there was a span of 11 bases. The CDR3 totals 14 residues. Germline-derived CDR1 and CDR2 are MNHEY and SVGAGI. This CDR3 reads CASSTGWGGNTIYF. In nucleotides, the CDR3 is TGTGCCAGCAGTACGGGTTGGGGTGGAAACACCATATATTTT.

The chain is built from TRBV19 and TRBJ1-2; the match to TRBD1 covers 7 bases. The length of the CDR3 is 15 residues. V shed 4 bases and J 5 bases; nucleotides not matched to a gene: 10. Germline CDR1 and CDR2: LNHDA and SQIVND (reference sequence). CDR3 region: CASSTRQGTVYGYTF. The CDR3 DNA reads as TGTGCCAGTAGTACAAGACAGGGTACCGTTTATGGCTACACCTTC. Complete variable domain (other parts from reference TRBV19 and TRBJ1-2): DGGITQSPKYLFRKEGQNVTLSCEQNLNHDAMYWYRQDPGQGLRLIYYSQIVNDFQKGDIAEGYSVSREKKESFPLTVTSAQKNPTAFYLCASSTRQGTVYGYTFGSGTRLTVV.

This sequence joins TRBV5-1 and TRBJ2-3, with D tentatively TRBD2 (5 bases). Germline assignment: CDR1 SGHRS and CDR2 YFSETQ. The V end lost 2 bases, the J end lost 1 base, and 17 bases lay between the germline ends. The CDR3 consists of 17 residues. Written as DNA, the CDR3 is TGCGCCAGCAGCTTTCAACGGGAATCCCAGGGCACAGATACGCAGTATTTT. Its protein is CASSFQRESQGTDTQYF.

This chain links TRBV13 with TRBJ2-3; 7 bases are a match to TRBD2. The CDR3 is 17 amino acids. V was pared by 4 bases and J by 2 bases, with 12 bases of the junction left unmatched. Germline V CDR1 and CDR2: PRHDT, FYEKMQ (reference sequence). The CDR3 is CASSSTPGGGHTDTQYF. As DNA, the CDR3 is TGTGCCAGCAGCTCAACGCCGGGGGGTGGTCACACAGATACGCAGTATTTT.

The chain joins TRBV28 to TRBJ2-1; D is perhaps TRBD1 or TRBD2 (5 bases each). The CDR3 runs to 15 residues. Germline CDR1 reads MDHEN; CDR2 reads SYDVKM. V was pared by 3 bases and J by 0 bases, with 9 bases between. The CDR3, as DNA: TGTGCCAGCAGTTTCTTTGGGACCTCCTACAATGAGCAGTTCTTC. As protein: CASSFFGTSYNEQFF. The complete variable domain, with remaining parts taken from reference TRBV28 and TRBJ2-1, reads DVKVTQSSRYLVKRTGEKVFLECVQDMDHENMFWYRQDPGLGLRLIYFSYDVKMKEKGDIPEGYSVSREKKERFSLILESASTNQTSMYLCASSFFGTSYNEQFFGPGTRLTVL.

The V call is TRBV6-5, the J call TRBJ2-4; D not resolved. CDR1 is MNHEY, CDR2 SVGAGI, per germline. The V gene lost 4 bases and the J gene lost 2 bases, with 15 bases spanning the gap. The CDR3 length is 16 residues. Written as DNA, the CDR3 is TGTGCCAGCAGTTTCGACCACCTTCCACCCAAAAACATTCAGTACTTC. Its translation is CASSFDHLPPKNIQYF.

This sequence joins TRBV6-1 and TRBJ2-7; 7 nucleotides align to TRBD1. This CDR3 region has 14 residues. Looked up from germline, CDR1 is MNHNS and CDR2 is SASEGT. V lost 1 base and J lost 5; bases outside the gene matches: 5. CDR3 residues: CASSEGAGGHEQYF. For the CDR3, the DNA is TGTGCCAGCAGTGAAGGGGCAGGGGGTCACGAGCAGTACTTC.

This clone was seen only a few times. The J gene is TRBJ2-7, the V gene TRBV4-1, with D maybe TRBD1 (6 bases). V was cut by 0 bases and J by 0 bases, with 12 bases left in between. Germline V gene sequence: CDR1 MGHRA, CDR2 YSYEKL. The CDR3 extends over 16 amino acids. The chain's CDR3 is CASSQDRYRASYEQYF. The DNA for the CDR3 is TGCGCCAGCAGCCAAGATCGATACAGGGCCTCCTACGAGCAGTACTTC.

The CDR3 DNA reads TGCGCCAGCAGCCAAGACCCTAGCGGGACCTCCTACGAGCAGTACTTC. This gives the protein CASSQDPSGTSYEQYF. The chain links TRBV4-1 to TRBJ2-7; 9 bases agree with TRBD2. CDR1 is MGHRA, CDR2 YSYEKL, per germline. The CDR3 is 16 residues long. Trimming cost V 0 bases and J 0 bases; bases outside gene matches: 3.

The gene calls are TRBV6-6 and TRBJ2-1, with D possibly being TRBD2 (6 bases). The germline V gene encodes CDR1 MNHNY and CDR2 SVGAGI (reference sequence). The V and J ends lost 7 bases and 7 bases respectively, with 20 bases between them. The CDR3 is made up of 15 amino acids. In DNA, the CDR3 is TGTGCCAGCATTCTACCTGGGCTAGCGTGGAATGAGCAGTTCTTC. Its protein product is CASILPGLAWNEQFF.